The table lists the clone carrying this T cell receptor beta chain with many counts. Its antigen is unidentified. TCRdb called the 5' RACE reads again in MiXCR, with one record for every CDR3 protein. The sample gives approximately 220,000 distinct CDR3 sequences, roughly 24% of which show up once; more than 6.5% is in the top ten. The data were obtained in a study of CD8 T cells in ankylosing spondylitis. Study-level findings and limits: It was reported that disease-linked clones were significantly enriched in matched ankylosing spondylitis synovial fluid.

Sequenced material: blood, either unsorted or a sorted T cell fraction (not recorded which). This TCR derives from a male donor with ankylosing spondylitis or in good health (not recorded which).

CDR3 nucleotides: TGCGCCAGCAGCCAAGATCCCCAGGGCCAAGAGACCCAGTACTTC. Residues: CASSQDPQGQETQYF. The chain has TRBV4-1 and TRBJ2-5; a weak D match, TRBD1 (5 bases). Germline loops: CDR1 MGHRA, CDR2 YSYEKL. The CDR3 consists of 15 residues. V was trimmed by 0 bases and J by 1 base, leaving 9 bases between them.